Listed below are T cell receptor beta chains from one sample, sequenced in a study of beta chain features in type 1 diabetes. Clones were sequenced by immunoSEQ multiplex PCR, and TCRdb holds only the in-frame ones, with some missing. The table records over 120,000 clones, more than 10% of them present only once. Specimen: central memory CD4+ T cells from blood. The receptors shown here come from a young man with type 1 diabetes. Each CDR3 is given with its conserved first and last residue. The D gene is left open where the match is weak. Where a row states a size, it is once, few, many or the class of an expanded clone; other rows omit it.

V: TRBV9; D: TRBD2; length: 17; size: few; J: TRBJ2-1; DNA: TGTGCCAGCAGCGTAGGCGGGGGGTTTTGGACTTGGGATGAGCAGTTCTTC; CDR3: CASSVGGGFWTWDEQFF
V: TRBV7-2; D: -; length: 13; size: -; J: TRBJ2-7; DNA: TGTGCCAGCAGCTTAGGCGGGAAATACGAGCAGTACTTC; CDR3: CASSLGGKYEQYF
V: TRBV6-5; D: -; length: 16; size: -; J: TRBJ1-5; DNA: TGTGCCAGCAGTTCTCGGGGCTTGGGGAGCAATCAGCCCCAGCATTTT; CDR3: CASSSRGLGSNQPQHF
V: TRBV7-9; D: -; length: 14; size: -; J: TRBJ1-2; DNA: TGTGCCAGCAGCTTAGGAGGACAGCCCTATGGCTACACCTTC; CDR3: CASSLGGQPYGYTF
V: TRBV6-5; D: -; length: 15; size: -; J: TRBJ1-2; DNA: TGTGCCAGCAGTTACCAGGGGCTGGGTAACTATGGCTACACCTTC; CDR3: CASSYQGLGNYGYTF
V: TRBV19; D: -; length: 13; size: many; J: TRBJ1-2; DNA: TGTGCCAGTAGTACCGGCAGAGTAATAGGCTACACCTTC; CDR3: CASSTGRVIGYTF
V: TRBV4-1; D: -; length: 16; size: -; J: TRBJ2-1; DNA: TGCGCCAGCAGTCCCGCGGGGCGTAGCTCCTACAATGAGCAGTTCTTC; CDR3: CASSPAGRSSYNEQFF
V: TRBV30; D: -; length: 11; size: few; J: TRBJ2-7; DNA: TGTGCCTGGAGTACAGGACCCGTCAAAGGCTTC; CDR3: CAWSTGPVKGF
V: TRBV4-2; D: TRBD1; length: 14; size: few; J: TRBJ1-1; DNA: TGTGCCAGCAGCCCCCGGACAGGGGACACTGAAGCTTTCTTT; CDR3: CASSPRTGDTEAFF
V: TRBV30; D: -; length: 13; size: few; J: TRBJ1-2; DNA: TGTGCCTGGAGTGTACGACAGGTCGGTGGCTACACCTTC; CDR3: CAWSVRQVGGYTF
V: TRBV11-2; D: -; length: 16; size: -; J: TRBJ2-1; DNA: TGTGCCAGCAGCTTAGATAGTCGTCAGGGTATGAATGAGCAGTTCTTC; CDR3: CASSLDSRQGMNEQFF
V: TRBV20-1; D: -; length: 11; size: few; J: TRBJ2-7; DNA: TGCAGTGCTATAGGACTCCTCGAGCAGTACTTC; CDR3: CSAIGLLEQYF
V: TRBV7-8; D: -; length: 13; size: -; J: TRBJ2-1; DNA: TGTGCCAGCAGCTTAGATCAGGGGACTGAGCAGTTCTTC; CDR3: CASSLDQGTEQFF
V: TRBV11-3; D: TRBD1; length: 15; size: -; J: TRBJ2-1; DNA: TGTGCCAGCAGCCCCGTAGGGACAGGGGATCATGAGCAGTTCTTC; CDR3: CASSPVGTGDHEQFF
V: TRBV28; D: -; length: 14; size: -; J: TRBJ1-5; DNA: TGTGCCAGCAGTTCACCCGGGAGCAATCAGCCCCAGCATTTT; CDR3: CASSSPGSNQPQHF
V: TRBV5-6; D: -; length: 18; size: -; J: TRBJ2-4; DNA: TGTGCCAGCAGCGACACTTTGGTGGGACCGCTAGCCAAAAACATTCAGTACTTC; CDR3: CASSDTLVGPLAKNIQYF
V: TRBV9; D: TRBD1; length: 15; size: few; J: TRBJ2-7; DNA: TGTGCCAGCAGCCCTCACAGGGGGTCGAACTACGAGCAGTACTTC; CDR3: CASSPHRGSNYEQYF
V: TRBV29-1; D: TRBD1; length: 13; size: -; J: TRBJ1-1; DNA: TGCAGCGTCACCCTTACAGGGGACACTGAAGCTTTCTTT; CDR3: CSVTLTGDTEAFF
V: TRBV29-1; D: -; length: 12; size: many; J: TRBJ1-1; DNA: TGCAGCGTTGAACGGGGACCTGACAAAGCTTTCTTT; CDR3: CSVERGPDKAFF
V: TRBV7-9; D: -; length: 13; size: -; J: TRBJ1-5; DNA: TGTGCCAGCAATGACGGACAGAATCAGCCCCAGCATTTT; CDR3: CASNDGQNQPQHF
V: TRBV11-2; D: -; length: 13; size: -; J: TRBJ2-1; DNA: TGTGCCAGCAGCCGAAGACAGGTCAATGAGCAGTTCTTC; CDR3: CASSRRQVNEQFF
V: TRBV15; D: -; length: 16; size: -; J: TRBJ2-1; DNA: TGTGCCACCAGCAGAGAAGGCGGGTCAACGGAAAATGAGCAGTTCTTC; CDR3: CATSREGGSTENEQFF
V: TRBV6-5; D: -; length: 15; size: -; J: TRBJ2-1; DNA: TGTGCCAGCAGCCCCCCCGGGGGACTTACCAATGAGCAGTTCTTC; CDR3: CASSPPGGLTNEQFF
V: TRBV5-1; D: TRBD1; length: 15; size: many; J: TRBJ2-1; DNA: TGCGCCAGCATGGAGACAGGGAGCTCCTACAATGAGCAGTTCTTC; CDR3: CASMETGSSYNEQFF
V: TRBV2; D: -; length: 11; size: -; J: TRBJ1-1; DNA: TGTGCCAGCAGTGTGAGGGGTGAAGCTTTCTTT; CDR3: CASSVRGEAFF
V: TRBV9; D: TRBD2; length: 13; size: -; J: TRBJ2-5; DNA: TGTGCCAGCAGCGTAGGGACTAGCGGGGCCCAGTACTTC; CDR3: CASSVGTSGAQYF
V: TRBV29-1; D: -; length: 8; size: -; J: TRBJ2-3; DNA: TGCAGCGTTGGAGCCCAGTATTTT; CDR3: CSVGAQYF
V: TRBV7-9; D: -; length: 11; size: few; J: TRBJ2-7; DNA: TGTGCCAGCAGCTTCGCCTACGAGCAGTACTTC; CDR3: CASSFAYEQYF
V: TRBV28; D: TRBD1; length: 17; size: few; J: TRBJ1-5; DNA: TGTGCCAGCAGTGCCTTCGGGACAGGGAGGGACAATCAGCCCCAGCATTTT; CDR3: CASSAFGTGRDNQPQHF
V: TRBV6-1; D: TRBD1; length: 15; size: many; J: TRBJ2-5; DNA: TGTGCCAGCAGACCTGGGACAGGGGAAGTGGAGACCCAGTACTTC; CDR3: CASRPGTGEVETQYF
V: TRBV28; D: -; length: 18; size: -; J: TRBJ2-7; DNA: TGTGCCAGCAGTTTAGACCTCCTGGGAACCGCCGGGAACTACGAGCAGTACTTC; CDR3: CASSLDLLGTAGNYEQYF
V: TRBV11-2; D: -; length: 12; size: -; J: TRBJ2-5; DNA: TGTGCCAGCAGCCAAGACCAAGAGACCCAGTACTTC; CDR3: CASSQDQETQYF
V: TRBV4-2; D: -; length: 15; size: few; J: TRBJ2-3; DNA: TGTGCCAGCAGCCAATCCAGTGGACCCACAGATACGCAGTATTTT; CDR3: CASSQSSGPTDTQYF
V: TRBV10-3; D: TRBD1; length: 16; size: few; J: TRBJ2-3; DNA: TGTGCCATCAGTGAGAGAGACAGGGAAATCACAGATACGCAGTATTTT; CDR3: CAISERDREITDTQYF
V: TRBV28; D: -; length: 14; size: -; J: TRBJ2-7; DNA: TGTGCCAGCAGTTTTTCGCTCAGCGTCTACGAGCAGTACTTC; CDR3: CASSFSLSVYEQYF
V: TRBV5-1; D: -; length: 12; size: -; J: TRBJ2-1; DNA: TGCGCCAGCAGCCCGAATACAAATGAGCAGTTCTTC; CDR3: CASSPNTNEQFF
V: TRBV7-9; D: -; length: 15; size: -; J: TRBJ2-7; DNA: TGTGCCAGCAGCTCCCTGACTTCGTCCCACTACGAGCAGTACTTC; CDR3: CASSSLTSSHYEQYF
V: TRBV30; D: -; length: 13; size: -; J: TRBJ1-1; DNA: TGTGCCTGGAGTGTTATGGTGAACACTGAAGCTTTCTTT; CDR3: CAWSVMVNTEAFF
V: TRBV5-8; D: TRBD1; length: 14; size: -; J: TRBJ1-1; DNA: TGTGCCAGCAGCTGGGGACAGGGGATTACTGAAGCTTTCTTT; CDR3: CASSWGQGITEAFF
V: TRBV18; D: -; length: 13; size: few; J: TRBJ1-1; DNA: TGTGCCAGCTCACCAGGGATGGACACTGAAGCTTTCTTT; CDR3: CASSPGMDTEAFF
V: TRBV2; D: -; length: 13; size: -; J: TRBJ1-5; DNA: TGTGCCAGCAGTGTACAGGGCCATCAGCCCCAGCATTTT; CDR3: CASSVQGHQPQHF
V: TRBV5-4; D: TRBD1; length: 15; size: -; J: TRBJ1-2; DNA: TGTTCCAGCAGCACATACAGGGGACCTAACTATGGCTACACCTTC; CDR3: CSSSTYRGPNYGYTF
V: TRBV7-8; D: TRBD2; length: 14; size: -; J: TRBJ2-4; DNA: TGTGCCAGCAGCACCGATGGGCGGGGGGCCGAAAGACTCTTC; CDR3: CASSTDGRGAERLF
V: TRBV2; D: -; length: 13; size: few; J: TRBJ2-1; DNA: TGTGCCAGCAGTGCCTCCGGGCCGAATGAGCAGTTCTTC; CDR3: CASSASGPNEQFF
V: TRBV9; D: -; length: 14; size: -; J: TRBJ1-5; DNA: TGTGCCAGCAGCGGAGGCCTCTGGGATCAGCCCCAGCATTTT; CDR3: CASSGGLWDQPQHF
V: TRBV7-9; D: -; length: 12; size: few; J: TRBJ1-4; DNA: TGTGCCAGCAGACTACAGGGCGAAAAACTGTTTTTT; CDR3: CASRLQGEKLFF
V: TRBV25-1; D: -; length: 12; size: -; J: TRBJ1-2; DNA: TGTGCCAGCAGTGACCAGATCTATGGCTACACCTTC; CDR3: CASSDQIYGYTF
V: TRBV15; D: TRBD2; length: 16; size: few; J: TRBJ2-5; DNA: TGTGCCACCAGCTCACTGAATAGCGGGGGGCAAGAGACCCAGTACTTC; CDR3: CATSSLNSGGQETQYF
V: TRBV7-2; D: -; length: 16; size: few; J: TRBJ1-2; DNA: TGTGCCAGCAGCTCGGACAGCCGCGGGGGATACTATGGCTACACCTTC; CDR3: CASSSDSRGGYYGYTF
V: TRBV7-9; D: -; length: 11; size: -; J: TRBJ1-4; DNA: TGTGCCAGCAGCGGCTATGAAAAACTGTTTTTT; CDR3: CASSGYEKLFF
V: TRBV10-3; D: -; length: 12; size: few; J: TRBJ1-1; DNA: TGTGCCATCAGTGAGGTAGGGACTGAAGCTTTCTTT; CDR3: CAISEVGTEAFF
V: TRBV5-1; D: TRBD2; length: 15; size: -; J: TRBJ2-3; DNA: TGCGCCAGCAGCTTTGGGACTAGCGGCACAGATACGCAGTATTTT; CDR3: CASSFGTSGTDTQYF
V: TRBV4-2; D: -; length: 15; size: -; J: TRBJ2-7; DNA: TGTGCCAGCAGCCAAGAAAAGACGGCCACCTACGAGCAGTACTTC; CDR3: CASSQEKTATYEQYF
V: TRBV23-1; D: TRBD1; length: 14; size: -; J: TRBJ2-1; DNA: TGCGCCAGCGGCCCGGGACAGGGGGCCGATGAGCAGTTCTTC; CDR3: CASGPGQGADEQFF